The rows below give T cell receptor beta chains drawn from one sample of a study of T cells in Graves' hyperthyroidism and ophthalmopathy. One entry per CDR3 protein results from TCRdb running MiXCR on the multiplex PCR reads. The sample contains 550,000 to 600,000 distinct CDR3 sequences, over 15% of which appear only once. Input material: blood. These receptor sequences come from a woman between 18 and 29 years old with Graves' hyperthyroidism. Each CDR3 is given with its conserved first and last residue. The D gene is left open where the match is weak. Some rows mark clone size as missing; the rest say once, few, many or name a class of expanded clone.

TRBJ2-3 | TRBD2 | TRBV6-4 | few | CASTEREGPDTQYF | TGTGCCAGCACGGAGCGGGAGGGCCCCGATACGCAGTATTTT
TRBJ2-7 | TRBD2 | TRBV6-1 | many | CASSEAWPSGLLTYEQYF | TGTGCCAGCAGTGAAGCGTGGCCCTCGGGACTACTTACCTACGAGCAGTACTTC
TRBJ2-7 | TRBD2 | TRBV9 | NA | CASSVQRGGPYEQYF | TGTGCCAGCAGCGTACAGCGGGGGGGGCCCTACGAGCAGTACTTC
TRBJ2-5 | TRBD2 | TRBV7-2 | many | CASSLESSGRETQYF | TGTGCCAGCAGCTTAGAATCTAGCGGGAGAGAGACCCAGTACTTC
TRBJ1-2 | NA | TRBV7-2 | many | CASSTGGGRPGGYTF | TGTGCCAGCAGCACTGGGGGGGGGCGACCGGGAGGCTACACCTTC
TRBJ1-4 | NA | TRBV28 | NA | CASRGQGLNEKLFF | TGTGCCAGCAGGGGGCAGGGACTTAATGAAAAACTGTTTTTT
TRBJ2-3 | TRBD2 | TRBV27 | few | CASSPGTKEYF | TGTGCCAGCAGTCCCGGGACTAAGGAGTATTTT
TRBJ2-7 | NA | TRBV12-5 | many | CASGLVGFERSTYEQYF | TGTGCTAGTGGTTTGGTAGGGTTCGAACGGTCGACCTACGAGCAGTACTTC
TRBJ2-1 | NA | TRBV20-1 | many | CSASKTGSSYNEQFF | TGCAGTGCTAGTAAGACGGGCTCCTCCTACAATGAGCAGTTCTTC
TRBJ1-4 | NA | TRBV4-1 | NA | CASSLSLEIQDKQKLFF | TGCGCCAGCAGCCTAAGTTTGGAGATACAGGACAAGCAAAAACTGTTTTTT
TRBJ2-3 | TRBD2 | TRBV30 | once | CAWSLAGYTDTQYF | TGTGCCTGGAGTCTAGCGGGGTACACAGATACGCAGTATTTT
TRBJ2-7 | NA | TRBV30 | many | CAWSAGLPEQYF | TGTGCCTGGAGTGCAGGACTACCTGAGCAGTACTTC
TRBJ2-1 | NA | TRBV20-1 | many | CSASGGGADLRDEQFF | TGCAGTGCTAGTGGTGGGGGGGCCGATTTACGCGATGAGCAGTTCTTC
TRBJ2-1 | NA | TRBV12-3/TRBV12-4 | NA | CASSLGSMKSYNEQFF | TGTGCCAGCAGTTTAGGCTCTATGAAGAGCTACAATGAGCAGTTCTTC
TRBJ2-1 | NA | TRBV6-1 | NA | CASSPEASYNEQFF | TGTGCCAGCAGCCCCGAGGCCTCCTACAATGAGCAGTTCTTC
TRBJ2-3 | NA | TRBV27 | few | CATPGGPTNLTDTQYF | TGTGCTACCCCTGGAGGGCCTACTAACCTAACAGATACGCAGTATTTT
TRBJ2-1 | TRBD2 | TRBV2 | many | CASSVTREGTYNEQFF | TGTGCCAGCAGTGTAACGCGGGAGGGCACCTACAATGAGCAGTTCTTC
TRBJ2-1 | NA | TRBV24-1 | few | CATSDLTHRGDEQFF | TGTGCCACCAGTGATTTGACTCACCGGGGTGATGAGCAGTTCTTC
TRBJ2-4 | TRBD2 | TRBV3-1 | few | CASSLASGGNIQYF | TGTGCCAGCAGTTTGGCTAGCGGGGGGAACATTCAGTACTTC
TRBJ2-6 | NA | TRBV7-6 | few | CASSLEGFGANVLTF | TGTGCCAGCAGCTTAGAAGGATTTGGGGCCAACGTCCTGACTTTC
TRBJ2-7 | TRBD1 | TRBV11-2 | NA | CASSSLDRVHEQYF | TGTGCCAGCAGCTCCCTGGACAGGGTCCACGAGCAGTACTTC
TRBJ1-2 | TRBD1 | TRBV5-1 | few | CASSLWQGEGYTF | TGCGCCAGCAGCTTGTGGCAGGGGGAAGGCTACACCTTC
TRBJ2-3 | NA | TRBV5-1 | many | CASSQSRDTQYF | TGCGCCAGCAGCCAGTCGAGAGATACGCAGTATTTT
TRBJ2-1 | TRBD2 | TRBV11-2 | many | CASSLVLWGSGLAPRNEQFF | TGTGCCAGCAGCTTAGTTCTGTGGGGATCCGGACTAGCTCCGCGAAATGAGCAGTTCTTC
TRBJ2-1 | NA | TRBV5-1 | few | CASSLTGGGIAYNEQFF | TGCGCCAGCAGCCTTACGGGGGGCGGGATAGCTTACAATGAGCAGTTCTTC
TRBJ2-1 | NA | TRBV2 | many | CASSDRGYNEQFF | TGTGCCAGCAGTGACAGGGGATACAATGAGCAGTTCTTC
TRBJ2-4 | NA | TRBV4-2 | NA | CASSQDGGGLNDKNIQYF | TGTGCCAGCAGCCAAGACGGTGGAGGGTTAAACGACAAAAACATTCAGTACTTC
TRBJ2-1 | TRBD2 | TRBV7-9 | NA | CASSRTSSTYNEQFF | TGTGCCAGCAGCCGGACTAGTTCCACCTACAATGAGCAGTTCTTC
TRBJ1-5 | TRBD1 | TRBV12-3/TRBV12-4 | many | CASSLRTGSDQPQHF | TGTGCCAGCAGTCTCCGGACAGGGAGCGATCAGCCCCAGCATTTT
TRBJ2-2 | NA | TRBV6-2/TRBV6-3 | NA | CASRLGWANTGELFF | TGTGCCAGCAGGCTCGGGTGGGCAAACACCGGGGAGCTGTTTTTT
TRBJ2-7 | NA | TRBV29-1 | NA | CSVAGGRSYEQYF | TGCAGCGTCGCAGGGGGGCGATCCTACGAGCAGTACTTC
TRBJ2-7 | TRBD2 | TRBV4-1 | NA | CASSQGGRNSYEQYF | TGCGCCAGCAGCCAGGGGGGGAGGAACTCCTACGAGCAGTACTTC
TRBJ2-2 | TRBD2 | TRBV12-3/TRBV12-4 | many | CASSLMGLARGGELFF | TGTGCCAGCAGTTTAATGGGACTAGCGAGGGGCGGGGAGCTGTTTTTT
TRBJ2-5 | NA | TRBV4-2 | NA | CASSQDPGQGQETQYF | TGTGCCAGCAGCCAAGATCCAGGGCAGGGCCAAGAGACCCAGTACTTC
TRBJ2-1 | NA | TRBV28 | many | CASSLRHEQFF | TGTGCCAGCAGTTTAAGGCATGAGCAGTTCTTC
TRBJ1-5 | TRBD1 | TRBV5-5 | many | CASSPTGQGNQPQHF | TGTGCCAGCAGCCCGACGGGACAGGGCAATCAGCCCCAGCATTTT
TRBJ2-7 | TRBD2 | TRBV20-1 | few | CSAVNDLAGDHEQYF | TGCAGTGCCGTGAACGACCTAGCGGGAGACCACGAGCAGTACTTC
TRBJ2-2 | NA | TRBV28 | few | CASSFWAGLSNTGELFF | TGTGCCAGCAGTTTTTGGGCAGGGTTATCGAACACCGGGGAGCTGTTTTTT
TRBJ2-2 | NA | TRBV10-3 | NA | CAISEEGSTGELFF | TGTGCCATCAGTGAGGAGGGCAGCACCGGGGAGCTGTTTTTT